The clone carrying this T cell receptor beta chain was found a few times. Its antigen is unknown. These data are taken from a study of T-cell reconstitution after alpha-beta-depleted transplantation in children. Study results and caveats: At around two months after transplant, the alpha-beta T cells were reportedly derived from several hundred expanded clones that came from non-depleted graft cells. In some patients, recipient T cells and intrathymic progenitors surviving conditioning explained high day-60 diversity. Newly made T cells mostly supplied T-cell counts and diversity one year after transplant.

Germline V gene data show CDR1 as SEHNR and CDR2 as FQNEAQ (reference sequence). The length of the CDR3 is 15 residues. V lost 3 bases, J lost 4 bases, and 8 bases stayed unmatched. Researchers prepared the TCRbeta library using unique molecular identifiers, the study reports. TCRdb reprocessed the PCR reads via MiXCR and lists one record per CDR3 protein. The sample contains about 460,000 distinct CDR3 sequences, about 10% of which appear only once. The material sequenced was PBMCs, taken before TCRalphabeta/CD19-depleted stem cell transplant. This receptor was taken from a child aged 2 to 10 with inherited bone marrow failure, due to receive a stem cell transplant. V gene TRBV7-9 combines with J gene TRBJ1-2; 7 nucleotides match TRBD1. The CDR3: CASSFLTGLSYGYTF. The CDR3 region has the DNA TGTGCCAGCAGCTTTTTGACAGGGCTTAGCTATGGCTACACCTTC. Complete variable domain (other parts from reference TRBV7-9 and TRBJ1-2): DTGVSQNPRHKITKRGQNVTFRCDPISEHNRLYWYRQTLGQGPEFLTYFQNEAQLEKSRLLSDRFSAERPKGSFSTLEIQRTEQGDSAMYLCASSFLTGLSYGYTFGSGTRLTVV.